The 8 T cell receptor beta chains reported below all come from one sample, sequenced in a study of preoperative IRX-2 immunotherapy in early breast cancer. Treatment noted: preoperative locoregional IRX-2 cytokine immunotherapy. Clones were read by immunoSEQ multiplex PCR, and TCRdb kept only the in-frame ones, dropping some. The sample yields around 10,000 clones, over 75% seen once. The sequencing used lymph node tissue, collected before IRX-2 immunotherapy. The receptors stem from a human donor with breast cancer.

V and J are TRBV19 and TRBJ1-1; D call uncertain. V lost 5 bases, J lost 0 bases, and 19 bases lay in between. Per the germline V gene, CDR1 is LNHDA and CDR2 is SQIVND (reference sequence). This CDR3 is 17 amino acids long. The CDR3 sequence is CASSPRPKGWMNTEAFF. In nucleotides, the CDR3 is TGTGCCAGTAGTCCCCGACCCAAAGGGTGGATGAACACTGAAGCTTTCTTT. Full variable domain (rest looked up from reference TRBV19 and TRBJ1-1): DGGITQSPKYLFRKEGQNVTLSCEQNLNHDAMYWYRQDPGQGLRLIYYSQIVNDFQKGDIAEGYSVSREKKESFPLTVTSAQKNPTAFYLCASSPRPKGWMNTEAFFGQGTRLTVV.

This chain connects TRBV6-8 to TRBJ1-1; 7 nucleotides line up with TRBD1. This CDR3 region has 13 residues. Germline lookup yields CDR1 MNHGY and CDR2 SAAAGT. J gave up 3 bases and V 10 bases, and 8 bases lay outside the gene matches. The CDR3, as DNA: TGTGCCATCAGACAGGGTGAGGACACTGAAGCTTTCTTT. This encodes CAIRQGEDTEAFF.

The sample holds a few counts of this clone. V and J are TRBV11-3 and TRBJ2-1; weak D call: TRBD2 (6 bases). The CDR3 is 15 residues long. Germline CDR1 SGHNT, CDR2 YENEEA. Trimming stripped 5 bases from V and 9 bases from J, with 20 bases between. CDR3 sequence: CASSHRRTGEVEQFF. CDR3 coding DNA: TGTGCCAGCAGCCACCGAAGAACGGGAGAGGTTGAGCAGTTCTTC.

J is TRBJ2-1 and V is TRBV23-1, with 14 bases identical to TRBD2. TRBV23-1 is recorded as an ORF, its role being uncertain. Trimming cost V 6 bases and J 7 bases; bases outside gene matches: 5. This CDR3 is built from 15 residues. The chain's CDR3 is CASSRTSGRSNEQFF. As DNA, the CDR3 is TGCGCCAGCAGCCGGACTAGCGGGAGGTCAAATGAGCAGTTCTTC.

This chain uses TRBV10-2 with TRBJ1-1, with a weak D call TRBD1 (5 bases). The CDR3 has 12 residues. V dropped 6 bases and J dropped 5 bases, with 10 bases sitting between them. The V gene's germline CDR1 is WSHSY and CDR2 SAAADI. The CDR3 reads CASSEGVTEAFF. CDR3 bases: TGCGCCAGCAGCGAAGGGGTTACTGAAGCTTTCTTT.

The rearrangement links TRBV5-1 to TRBJ1-5; no clear D. Germline V gives CDR1 SGHRS, CDR2 YFSETQ. The V and J ends lost 2 bases and 2 bases respectively, with 8 bases between them. CDR3 length: 14 amino acids. In DNA, the CDR3 is TGCGCCAGCAGCTTTGGGGAGGGCAATCAGCCCCAGCATTTT. Protein product: CASSFGEGNQPQHF.

This chain links TRBV6-8 with TRBJ1-2, with D hard to call. Germline CDR1 is MNHGY and CDR2 is SAAAGT. This CDR3 contains 15 residues. V lost 1 base and J lost 1, with 10 bases in between. The CDR3 bases are TGTGCCAGCAGTTACTTAAAACCGATTAACTATGGCTACACCTTC. Its protein product is CASSYLKPINYGYTF.

The J gene is TRBJ1-4, the V gene TRBV7-7; maybe TRBD1 (5 bases). The germline V gene has CDR1 SSHAT and CDR2 FNYEAQ (reference sequence). V shed 5 bases and J shed 7 bases, with 17 bases lying between them. CDR3 size: 15 residues. The CDR3 DNA is TGTGCCAGCAGCATAATATCCGGGGGTGGTGAAAAACTGTTTTTT. This gives the protein CASSIISGGGEKLFF.